This TCR beta chain comes out of a study of human T cells and chemical hapten exposure. The overall study: A mostly female patient group had alopecia areata, totalis or universalis.

The time point: patch test 2, 6 weeks after DPC sensitization. The treatment denotes: therapeutic diphenylcyclopropenone sensitization with weekly scalp DPC. Ahead of each patch test application, blood was drawn. Study results and limitations: Expanded TCRs showed more large CDR3 clusters than pre-sensitization or healthy control sets. High-frequency TCRs, those above 1 in 1000, stayed the same after DPC sensitization.

The junction had 3 bases not matched to a gene; V was cut back by 6 bases and J by 2 bases. Germline values: CDR1 MNHNY, CDR2 SVGAGI (reference sequence). This CDR3 comprises 14 residues. One entry per CDR3 protein results from TCRdb running MiXCR on the RACE reads. The sample has 84,000 or so distinct CDR3 sequences; around 9.6% are singletons. This clonotype was observed many times. Its antigen remains unknown. This sequence originates from a woman in her twenties or thirties with alopecia areata. Some clones in this sample may be carry-over from other donors' samples. Sample: whole blood, taken in connection with sensitization to the hapten diphenylcyclopropenone (DPC). The chain employs TRBV6-6 and TRBJ1-5; TRBD1 matches 8 bases. CDR3 sequence (DNA): TGTGCCAGCAGACTACAGGGGGGCAATCAGCCCCAGCATTTT. Protein product: CASRLQGGNQPQHF.